This is a list of T cell receptor beta chains from one sample in a study of CXCR3-negative and CXCR3-positive naive CD8 T cells. TCRdb reworked the 5' RACE reads into one entry per CDR3 protein, no DNA. The repertoire table contains about 120,000 distinct CDR3 sequences. The sample consisted of naive CXCR3+ CD8+ T cells from blood. These receptors were obtained from a human donor in good health. Some clones in this sample may be carry-over from other donors' samples. CDR3s include the opening cysteine and the closing phenylalanine or tryptophan. Each record gives: CDR3 protein, J gene, V gene.

CASSPGYGSSYNEQFF TRBJ2-1 TRBV11-2
CASSQSSLGGGEETQYF TRBJ2-5 TRBV4-2
CASSHPGIFGTGELFF TRBJ2-2 TRBV4-1
CAINPLAHGRNEQFF TRBJ2-1 TRBV10-3
CSVEVTTEAFF TRBJ1-1 TRBV29-1
CASSLRGQGTDTQYF TRBJ2-3 TRBV11-2
CATDRVYSYEQYF TRBJ2-7 TRBV7-9
CASSSLGHYTGELFF TRBJ2-2 TRBV7-2
CASTGRNTGELFF TRBJ2-2 TRBV28
CASSSTRTGRGAYEQYF TRBJ2-7 TRBV7-9
CASSRDLWGSYNEQFF TRBJ2-1 TRBV23-1
CATSTTTGAIENNIQYF TRBJ2-4 TRBV28
CASSPTSGRPIGNEQFF TRBJ2-1 TRBV28
CASGTSYNEQFF TRBJ2-1 TRBV4-1
CARSSEREVVGEQYF TRBJ2-7 TRBV12-3/TRBV12-4
CASSYGQGHKYEQYF TRBJ2-7 TRBV5-1
CASSDSLEGNTGELFF TRBJ2-2 TRBV6-4
CASSPLGRDAGANVLTF TRBJ2-6 TRBV4-1
CASTLPPFETQYF TRBJ2-5 TRBV28
CASSQFGDLGGELFF TRBJ2-2 TRBV4-1
CSVTRTGENIQYF TRBJ2-4 TRBV29-1
CASSYYGGTDTQYF TRBJ2-3 TRBV6-5
CASSLRPGEQFF TRBJ2-1 TRBV7-9
CASSRGAGPKETQYF TRBJ2-5 TRBV19
CASSETGGTEAFF TRBJ1-1 TRBV4-2
CASRPPGFYEQYF TRBJ2-7 TRBV28
CASSFQETQYF TRBJ2-5 TRBV12-3/TRBV12-4
CASSLRILGTSGVLEQFF TRBJ2-1 TRBV12-3/TRBV12-4
CSARDNSYNEQFF TRBJ2-1 TRBV20-1
CASSALYGGEETQYF TRBJ2-5 TRBV5-1
CASSLADTYGYTF TRBJ1-2 TRBV7-9
CASSFPGVNYGYTF TRBJ1-2 TRBV7-9
CASSKTGTGILYGYTF TRBJ1-2 TRBV21-1
CASSLGAWGDNEQFF TRBJ2-1 TRBV12-3/TRBV12-4
CSARGSGNYGYTF TRBJ1-2 TRBV20-1
CASSLQTVPGRETQYF TRBJ2-5 TRBV28
CASSSFDIGELFF TRBJ2-2 TRBV5-5
CSATGNYGYTF TRBJ1-2 TRBV20-1
CASSLSGRQGPYEQYF TRBJ2-7 TRBV27
CASSVATTTTEAFF TRBJ1-1 TRBV9
CSVELGGNTGELFF TRBJ2-2 TRBV29-1
CASSTMTGRSYEQYF TRBJ2-7 TRBV12-3/TRBV12-4
CASKPDRGYSTDTQYF TRBJ2-3 TRBV5-5
CASSLGAATYEQYF TRBJ2-7 TRBV7-9
CASSPTQGPVSYEQYF TRBJ2-7 TRBV12-3/TRBV12-4
CASSRDDRGQGEQYF TRBJ2-7 TRBV9
CATGTGRSGELFF TRBJ2-2 TRBV7-6
CASSQGTGTDTQYF TRBJ2-3 TRBV4-3
CASSQGTVNTEAFF TRBJ1-1 TRBV4-1
CASSKGAGPRNTIYF TRBJ1-3 TRBV21-1
CASSYSGTSGYNEQFF TRBJ2-1 TRBV6-2/TRBV6-3
CASSLSVSGSTEAFF TRBJ1-1 TRBV12-3/TRBV12-4
CSVPGQGAHEQFF TRBJ2-1 TRBV29-1